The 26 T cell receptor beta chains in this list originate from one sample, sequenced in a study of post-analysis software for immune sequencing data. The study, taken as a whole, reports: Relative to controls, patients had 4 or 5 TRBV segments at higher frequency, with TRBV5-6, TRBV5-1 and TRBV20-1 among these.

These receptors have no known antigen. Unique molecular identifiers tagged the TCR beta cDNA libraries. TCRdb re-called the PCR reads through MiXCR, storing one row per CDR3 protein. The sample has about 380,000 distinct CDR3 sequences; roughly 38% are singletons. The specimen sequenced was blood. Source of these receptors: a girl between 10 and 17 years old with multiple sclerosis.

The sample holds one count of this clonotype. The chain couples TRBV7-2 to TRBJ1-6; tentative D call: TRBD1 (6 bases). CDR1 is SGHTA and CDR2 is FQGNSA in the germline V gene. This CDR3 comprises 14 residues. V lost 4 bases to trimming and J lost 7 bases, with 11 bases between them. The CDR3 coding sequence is TGTACCAGCAGCTGGACAGATAGGAATTCACCCCTCCACTTT. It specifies CTSSWTDRNSPLHF.

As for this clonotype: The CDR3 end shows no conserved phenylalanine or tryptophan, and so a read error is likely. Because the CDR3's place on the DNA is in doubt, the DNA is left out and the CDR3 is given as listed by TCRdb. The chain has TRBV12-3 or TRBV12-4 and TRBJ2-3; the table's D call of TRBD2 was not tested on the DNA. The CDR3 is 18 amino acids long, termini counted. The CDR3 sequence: CASSLGSGGSASTDAEYS.

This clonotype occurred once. CDR3 DNA sequence: TGTGCCAGCAGCCAACCCGTTACCCAGGGAGGTAACACTGAAGCTTTCTTT. Its protein is CASSQPVTQGGNTEAFF. The chain uses TRBV14 and TRBJ1-1; a weak D match, TRBD1 (5 bases). The CDR3 is made up of 17 amino acids. Germline loops: CDR1 SGHDN, CDR2 FVKESK. The germline V and J ends were trimmed by 2 bases and 2 bases, with 18 bases remaining between them.

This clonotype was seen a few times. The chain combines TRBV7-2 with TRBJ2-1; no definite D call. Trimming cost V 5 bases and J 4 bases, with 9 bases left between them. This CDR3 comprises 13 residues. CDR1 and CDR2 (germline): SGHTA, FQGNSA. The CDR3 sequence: CASSVDGYNEQFF. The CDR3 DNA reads TGTGCCAGCAGCGTGGACGGATACAATGAGCAGTTCTTC.

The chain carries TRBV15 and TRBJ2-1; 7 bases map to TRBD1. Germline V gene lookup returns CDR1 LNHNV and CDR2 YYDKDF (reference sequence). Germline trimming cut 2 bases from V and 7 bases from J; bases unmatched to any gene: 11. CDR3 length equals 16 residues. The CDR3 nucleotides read TGTGCCACCAGCAGATATCGAGGGGGCCGGTCGAATGAGCAGTTCTTC. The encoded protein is CATSRYRGGRSNEQFF.

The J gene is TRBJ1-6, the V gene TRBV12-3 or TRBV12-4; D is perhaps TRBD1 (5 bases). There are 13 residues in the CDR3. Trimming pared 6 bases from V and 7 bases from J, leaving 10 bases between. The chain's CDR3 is CASSPGWNSPLHF. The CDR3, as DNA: TGTGCCAGCAGCCCAGGGTGGAATTCACCCCTCCACTTT.

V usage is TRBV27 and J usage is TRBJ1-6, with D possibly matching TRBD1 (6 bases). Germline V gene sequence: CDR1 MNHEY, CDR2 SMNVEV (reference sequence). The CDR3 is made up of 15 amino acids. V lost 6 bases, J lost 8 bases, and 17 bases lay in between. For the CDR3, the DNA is TGTGCCAGCAGACTCCGGGACACAAACCATTCACCCCTCCACTTT. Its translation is CASRLRDTNHSPLHF.

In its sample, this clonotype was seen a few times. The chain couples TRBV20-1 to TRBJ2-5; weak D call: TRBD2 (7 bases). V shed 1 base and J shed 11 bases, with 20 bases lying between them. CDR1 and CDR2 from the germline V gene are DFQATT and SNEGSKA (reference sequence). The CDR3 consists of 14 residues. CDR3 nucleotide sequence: TGCAGTGCTAGAGCGGGGGCGGGGGCTTGGGAGCAGTACTTC. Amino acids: CSARAGAGAWEQYF.

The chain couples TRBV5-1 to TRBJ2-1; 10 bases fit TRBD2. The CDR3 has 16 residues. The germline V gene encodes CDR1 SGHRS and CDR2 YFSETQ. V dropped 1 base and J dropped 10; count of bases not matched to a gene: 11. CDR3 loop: CASSLPSGGIGREQFF. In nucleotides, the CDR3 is TGCGCCAGCAGCTTGCCTAGCGGGGGAATCGGTAGGGAGCAGTTCTTC.

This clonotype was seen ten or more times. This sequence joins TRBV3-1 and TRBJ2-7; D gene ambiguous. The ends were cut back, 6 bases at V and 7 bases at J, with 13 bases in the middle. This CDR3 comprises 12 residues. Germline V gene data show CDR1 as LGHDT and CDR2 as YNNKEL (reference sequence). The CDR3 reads CASSRHGAEQYF. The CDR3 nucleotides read TGTGCCAGCAGTAGACACGGCGCTGAGCAGTACTTC.

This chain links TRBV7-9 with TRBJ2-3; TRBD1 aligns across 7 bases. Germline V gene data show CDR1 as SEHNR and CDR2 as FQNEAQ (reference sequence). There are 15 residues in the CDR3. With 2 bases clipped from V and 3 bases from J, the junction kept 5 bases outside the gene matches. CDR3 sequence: CASSLQGQRTDTQYF. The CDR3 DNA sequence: TGTGCCAGCAGCTTACAGGGACAGAGAACAGATACGCAGTATTTT.

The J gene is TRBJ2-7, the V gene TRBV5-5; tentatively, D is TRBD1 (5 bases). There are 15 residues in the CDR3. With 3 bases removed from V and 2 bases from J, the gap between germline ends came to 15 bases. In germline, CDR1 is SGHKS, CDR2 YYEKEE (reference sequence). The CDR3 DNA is TGTGCCAGCAGCTCGGCCAACAAGGGGCCCTACGAGCAGTACTTC. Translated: CASSSANKGPYEQYF.

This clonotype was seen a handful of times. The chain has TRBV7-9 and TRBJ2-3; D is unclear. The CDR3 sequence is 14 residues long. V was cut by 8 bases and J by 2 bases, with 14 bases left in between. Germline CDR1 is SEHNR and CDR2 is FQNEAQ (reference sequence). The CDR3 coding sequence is TGTGCCAGCGGACCCTCCCTTCCCACAGATACGCAGTATTTT. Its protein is CASGPSLPTDTQYF.

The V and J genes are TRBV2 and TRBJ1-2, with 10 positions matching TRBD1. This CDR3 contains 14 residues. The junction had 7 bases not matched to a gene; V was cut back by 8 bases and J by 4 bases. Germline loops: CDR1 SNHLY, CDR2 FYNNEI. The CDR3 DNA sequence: TGTGCCAGCCGGGACTGGGACAGGGGCTATGGCTACACCTTC. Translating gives CASRDWDRGYGYTF. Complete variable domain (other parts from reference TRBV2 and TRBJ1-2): EPEVTQTPSHQVTQMGQEVILRCVPISNHLYFYWYRQILGQKVEFLVSFYNNEISEKSEIFDDQFSVERPDGSNFTLKIRSTKLEDSAMYFCASRDWDRGYGYTFGSGTRLTVV.

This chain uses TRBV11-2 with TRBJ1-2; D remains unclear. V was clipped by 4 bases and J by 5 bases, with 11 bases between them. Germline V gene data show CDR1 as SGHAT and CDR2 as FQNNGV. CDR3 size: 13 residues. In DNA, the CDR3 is TGTGCCAGCAGCTCCGGGAGGCCTTATGGCTACACCTTC. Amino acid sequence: CASSSGRPYGYTF.

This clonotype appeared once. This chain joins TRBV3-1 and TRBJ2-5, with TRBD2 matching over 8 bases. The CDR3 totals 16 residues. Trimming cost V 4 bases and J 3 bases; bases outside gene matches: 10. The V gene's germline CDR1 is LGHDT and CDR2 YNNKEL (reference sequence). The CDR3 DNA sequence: TGTGCCAGCAGCCTCCTTACGCGAGCGGGGGAAGAGACCCAGTACTTC. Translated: CASSLLTRAGEETQYF.

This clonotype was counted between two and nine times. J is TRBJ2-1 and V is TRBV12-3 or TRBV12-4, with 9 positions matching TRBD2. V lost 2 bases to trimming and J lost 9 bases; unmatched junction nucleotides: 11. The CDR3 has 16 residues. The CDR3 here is CASSLPAGGIGGEQFF. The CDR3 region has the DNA TGTGCCAGCAGTTTACCAGCGGGGGGTATCGGAGGTGAGCAGTTCTTC.

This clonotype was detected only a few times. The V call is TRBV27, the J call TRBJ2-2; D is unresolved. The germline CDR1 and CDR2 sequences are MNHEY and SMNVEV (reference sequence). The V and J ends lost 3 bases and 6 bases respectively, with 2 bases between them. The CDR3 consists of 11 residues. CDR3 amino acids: CASSFAGELFF. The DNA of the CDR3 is TGTGCCAGCAGTTTCGCCGGGGAGCTGTTTTTT.

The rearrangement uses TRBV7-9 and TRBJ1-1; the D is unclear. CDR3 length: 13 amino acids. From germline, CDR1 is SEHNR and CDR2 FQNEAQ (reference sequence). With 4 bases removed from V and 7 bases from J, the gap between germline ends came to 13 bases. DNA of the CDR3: TGTGCCAGCAGCTCCTCCGGTAGTGATGAAGCTTTCTTT. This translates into CASSSSGSDEAFF.

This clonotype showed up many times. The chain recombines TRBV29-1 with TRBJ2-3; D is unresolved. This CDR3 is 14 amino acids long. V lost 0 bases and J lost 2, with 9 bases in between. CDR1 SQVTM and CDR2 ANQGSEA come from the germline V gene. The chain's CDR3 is CSVEDIGFTDTQYF. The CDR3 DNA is TGCAGCGTTGAAGATATCGGGTTCACAGATACGCAGTATTTT.

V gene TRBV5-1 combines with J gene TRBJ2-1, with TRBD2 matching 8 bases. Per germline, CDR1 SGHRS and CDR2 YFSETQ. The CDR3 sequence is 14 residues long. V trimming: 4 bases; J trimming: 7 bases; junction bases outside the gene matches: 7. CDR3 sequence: CASSLVAGKNEQFF. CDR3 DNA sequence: TGCGCCAGCAGCCTGGTAGCGGGGAAGAATGAGCAGTTCTTC.

The CDR3 spells CSARDLGRLRDTEAFF. The CDR3 coding sequence is TGCAGTGCTAGAGATTTGGGACGGCTAAGGGACACTGAAGCTTTCTTT. The chain carries TRBV20-1 and TRBJ1-1; D may be TRBD1 (5 bases). The CDR3 contains 16 residues. CDR1 is DFQATT, CDR2 SNEGSKA, per germline (reference sequence). V lost 0 bases and J lost 3, with 17 bases in between.

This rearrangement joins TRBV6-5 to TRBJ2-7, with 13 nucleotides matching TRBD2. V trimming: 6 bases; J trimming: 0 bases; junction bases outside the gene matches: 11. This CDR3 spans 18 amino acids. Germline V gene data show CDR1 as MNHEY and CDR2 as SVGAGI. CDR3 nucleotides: TGTGCCAGCAGCTTAAGGACTAGCGGGGGCTTGAGCTCCTACGAGCAGTACTTC. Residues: CASSLRTSGGLSSYEQYF.

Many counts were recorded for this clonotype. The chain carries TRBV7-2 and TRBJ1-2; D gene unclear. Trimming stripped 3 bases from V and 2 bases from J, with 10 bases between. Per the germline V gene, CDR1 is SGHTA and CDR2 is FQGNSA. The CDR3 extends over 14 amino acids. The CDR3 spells CASSLTNGNYGYTF. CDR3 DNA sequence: TGTGCCAGCAGCTTGACCAACGGGAACTATGGCTACACCTTC.

CDR3 loop: CATSDVASGDQETQYF. The CDR3 bases are TGTGCCACCAGTGATGTGGCGTCAGGGGACCAAGAGACCCAGTACTTC. The chain joins TRBV24-1 to TRBJ2-5, with D perhaps TRBD1 (6 bases). Germline loops: CDR1 KGHDR, CDR2 SFDVKD. This CDR3 is built from 16 residues. V lost 3 bases and J 0 bases, leaving 13 bases between the germline ends.

CDR3 in DNA: TGTGCCAGTAGTTCTCGTGGGGGGCGAGGCGATGGCTACACCTTC. It codes for CASSSRGGRGDGYTF. The genes are TRBV19 and TRBJ1-2; weak D call: TRBD1 (6 bases). This CDR3 spans 15 amino acids. Trimming removed 5 bases at V and 6 bases at J, with 19 bases between. CDR1 is LNHDA, CDR2 SQIVND, per germline (reference sequence).